The TCR beta chain described here comes from a study of T cells in localized non-small cell lung cancer. Points from the study as a whole: Appearing in adjacent lung were a median around 60 of the top 100 tumor clones. Density of T cells in blood, when higher, went with longer overall survival. Measurement of T cell clonality placed uninvolved adjacent lung highest, above the level in tumor. Because sequencing included only one region (of the tumor), heterogeneity remains possible.

On this clone: Its antigen is currently unknown.

Libraries were prepared by immunoSEQ multiplex PCR; TCRdb keeps only in-frame clonotypes and omits some of them. The repertoire consists of 11,000 or so clones, with approximately 81% occurring once and the leading ten covering approximately 23%. Germline-derived CDR1 and CDR2 are SGHKS and YYEKEE (reference sequence). The CDR3 sequence is 15 residues long. The V gene lost 5 bases and the J gene lost 2 bases, with 17 bases spanning the gap. The chain has TRBV5-5 and TRBJ2-7; D is unclear. This TCR came from a male donor older than 55 with stage I lung adenocarcinoma. Sequencing used peripheral blood, obtained before any cancer treatment. The CDR3 reads CASSRSVYGAYEQYF. The CDR3 nucleotides read TGTGCCAGCAGTCGGAGCGTGTACGGTGCCTACGAGCAGTACTTC. The whole variable domain, remainder taken from reference TRBV5-5 and TRBJ2-7, is DAGVTQSPTHLIKTRGQQVTLRCSPISGHKSVSWYQQVLGQGPQFIFQYYEKEERGRGNFPDRFSARQFPNYSSELNVNALLLGDSALYLCASSRSVYGAYEQYFGPGTRLTVT.